These 17 T cell receptor beta chains originate from one sample sequenced in a study of T-cell reconstitution after alpha-beta-depleted transplantation in children (dated by TCRdb to the mid-2010s). The library relied on PCR. Sequenced on an Illumina HiSeq 2500. Molecular barcoding was employed in the preparation of TCR libraries, with unique molecular identifiers being used to normalize TCRbeta repertoire quantification. TCRdb reprocessing: public reads trimmed at Q25 with fastp, clones called with MiXCR, in-frame beta chains kept. Each CDR3 protein appears once, grouped with its most common genes and DNA. In all, the sample holds approximately 490,000 distinct CDR3 sequences, and approximately 12% of those were seen once. The ten largest clonotypes hold more than 5.5% of the sample. The source material was PBMCs from the stem cell graft donor, sampled from the stem cell graft. Receptor source: a human donor who donated a stem cell graft to a child with combined immunodeficiency.

This clonotype was seen many times. V is TRBV6-2 or TRBV6-3 and J is TRBJ2-1, with 7 bases identical to TRBD2. The CDR3 runs to 17 residues. Trimming took 0 bases from V and 2 from J; bases not matched to a gene: 7. Germline V CDR1 and CDR2: MNHEY, SVGEGT. Here the CDR3 reads CASSYSRRENTYNEQFF. For the CDR3, the DNA is TGTGCCAGCAGTTACTCGAGGCGGGAGAACACCTACAATGAGCAGTTCTTC.

This clonotype was found a few times. The V and J genes are TRBV24-1 and TRBJ2-3; no definite D call. CDR1 and CDR2 (germline): KGHDR, SFDVKD. The CDR3 has 13 amino acids. Trimming removed 4 bases from V and 2 bases from J, with 6 bases in between. CDR3 DNA: TGTGCCACCAGTGACCCCTACACAGATACGCAGTATTTT. This translates into CATSDPYTDTQYF.

The CDR3 reads CASSVTSGVLNEQFF. Here the CDR3 DNA reads TGTGCCAGCAGCGTGACTAGCGGGGTACTCAATGAGCAGTTCTTC. This sequence joins TRBV9 and TRBJ2-1; 11 nucleotides agree with TRBD2. Germline lookup yields CDR1 SGDLS and CDR2 YYNGEE. Trimming took 2 bases from V and 6 from J; bases not matched to a gene: 4. The CDR3 has 15 residues.

The chain links TRBV11-2 to TRBJ2-1, with unresolved D. The CDR3 has 13 amino acids. Trimming shortened V by 0 bases and J by 8 bases, and 8 bases separated the two germline ends. Germline V gives CDR1 SGHAT, CDR2 FQNNGV. In DNA, the CDR3 is TGTGCCAGCAGCTTAGATCTGCTAGATGAGCAGTTCTTC. Its protein is CASSLDLLDEQFF.

The V and J genes are TRBV10-3 and TRBJ1-2, with a tentative D call TRBD1 (5 bases). Germline loops: CDR1 ENHRY, CDR2 SYGVKD. The CDR3 covers 13 residues. Trimming stripped 6 bases from V and 4 bases from J, with 12 bases between. The CDR3 loop reads CAIRGDPAYGYTF. CDR3 bases: TGTGCCATCAGGGGGGATCCAGCCTATGGCTACACCTTC.

This clonotype showed up just a few times. The rearrangement joins TRBV4-3 to TRBJ2-3; no definite D call. Per germline, CDR1 LGHNA and CDR2 YSLEER. Trimming removed 1 base from V and 2 bases from J, with 4 bases in between. CDR3 length: 13 residues. The CDR3 is CASSQGATDTQYF. The CDR3 DNA reads TGCGCCAGCAGCCAAGGGGCCACAGATACGCAGTATTTT.

In this sample, this clonotype turned up many times. The chain couples TRBV12-3 or TRBV12-4 to TRBJ2-3; a weak D match, TRBD1 (6 bases). Trimming shortened V by 3 bases and J by 0 bases, and 10 bases separated the two germline ends. The CDR3 spans 15 residues. The CDR3 nucleotides read TGTGCCAGCAGTTTTTGGACAGCTAGCACAGATACGCAGTATTTT. Translating it yields CASSFWTASTDTQYF.

This clonotype was seen only a few times. The chain joins TRBV6-5 to TRBJ1-1, with D possibly matching TRBD1 (5 bases). This CDR3 is built from 14 residues. The V gene lost 4 bases and the J gene lost 1 base, with 10 bases spanning the gap. CDR1 is MNHEY, CDR2 SVGAGI, per germline. As DNA, the CDR3 is TGTGCCAGCAGTTCCTGGCAGGGGAACACTGAAGCTTTCTTT. Its protein is CASSSWQGNTEAFF.

This clonotype was counted between two and nine times. J is TRBJ1-5 and V is TRBV28; no clear D. Per the germline V gene, CDR1 is MDHEN and CDR2 is SYDVKM. Trimming removed 4 bases at V and 6 bases at J, with 4 bases between. This CDR3 is 11 amino acids long. The CDR3 DNA follows: TGTGCCAGCAGTTCGCTTCAGCCCCAGCATTTT. Its translation is CASSSLQPQHF. Using reference TRBV28 and TRBJ1-5 for the parts outside the CDR3, the full variable domain is DVKVTQSSRYLVKRTGEKVFLECVQDMDHENMFWYRQDPGLGLRLIYFSYDVKMKEKGDIPEGYSVSREKKERFSLILESASTNQTSMYLCASSSLQPQHFGDGTRLSIL.

This clonotype has ten or more counts. The chain links TRBV12-3 or TRBV12-4 to TRBJ2-1, with 9 nucleotides matching TRBD1. V shed 7 bases and J 6 bases; nucleotides not matched to a gene: 10. The CDR3 loop spans 15 amino acids. The CDR3 bases are TGTGCCAGCACCGCCACAGGGGGCTTCGGCAATGAGCAGTTCTTC. It specifies CASTATGGFGNEQFF.

This clonotype was counted between two and nine times. The chain is built from TRBV12-3 or TRBV12-4 and TRBJ2-5; D is uncertain. This CDR3 region has 14 residues. V lost 7 bases to trimming and J lost 2 bases, with 14 bases between them. CDR3 loop: CASTPRHRQETQYF. CDR3 nucleotides: TGTGCCAGCACTCCGAGGCACAGACAAGAGACCCAGTACTTC.

The gene calls are TRBV6-2 or TRBV6-3 and TRBJ2-7, with 10 bases that match TRBD2. V lost 2 bases, J lost 3 bases, and 4 bases stayed unmatched. The CDR3 has 15 residues. In germline, CDR1 is MNHEY, CDR2 SVGEGT. This CDR3 is CASSYLSGRGYEQYF. DNA for the CDR3: TGTGCCAGCAGTTACCTCAGCGGGAGGGGCTACGAGCAGTACTTC.

This clonotype occurred a few times. The chain is built from TRBV6-1 and TRBJ1-2; possible D gene TRBD1, 5 bases. CDR1 is MNHNS and CDR2 is SASEGT in the germline V gene. The CDR3 is 16 residues long. Trimming pared 5 bases from V and 1 base from J, leaving 17 bases between. The CDR3 bases are TGTGCCAGCAGTCCCCCAGGGCCCTCTCTTAACTATGGCTACACCTTC. The encoded protein is CASSPPGPSLNYGYTF.

This clonotype was seen ten or more times. The chain has TRBV29-1 and TRBJ2-2; D remains ambiguous. Trimming removed 8 bases from V and 5 bases from J, with 12 bases in between. The V gene's germline CDR1 is SQVTM and CDR2 ANQGSEA. The CDR3 loop spans 12 amino acids. The DNA of the CDR3 is TGCAGCTCCAAGGCCGAAACCGGGGAGCTGTTTTTT. Encoded protein: CSSKAETGELFF.

Many counts were recorded for this clonotype. The chain joins TRBV29-1 to TRBJ2-2; D is unclear. The CDR3 loop spans 15 amino acids. V was pared by 4 bases and J by 7 bases, with 19 bases between. The germline V gene encodes CDR1 SQVTM and CDR2 ANQGSEA. DNA of the CDR3: TGCAGCGTTGTTAAGGATCCCTCGGTCGGCGGGGAGCTGTTTTTT. Protein product: CSVVKDPSVGGELFF.

The chain is built from TRBV7-8 and TRBJ2-3; D gene unclear. The germline V and J ends were trimmed by 4 bases and 3 bases, with 20 bases remaining between them. Germline V gene lookup returns CDR1 SGHVS and CDR2 FQNEAQ. CDR3 length equals 17 residues. CDR3 DNA sequence: TGTGCCAGCAGCTCCCTCCCGACTGGCGCGCGGACAGATACGCAGTATTTT. Its protein product is CASSSLPTGARTDTQYF.

The chain uses TRBV5-4 and TRBJ1-2; D is perhaps TRBD1 (6 bases). Germline CDR1 SGHNT, CDR2 YYREEE (reference sequence). This CDR3 has 15 amino acids. The germline V and J ends were trimmed by 4 bases and 3 bases, with 16 bases remaining between them. The CDR3 sequence: CASSPTQGGYYGYTF. The CDR3 nucleotides are TGTGCCAGCAGCCCCACACAGGGTGGGTACTATGGCTACACCTTC. The whole variable domain, filled in from reference TRBV5-4 and TRBJ1-2, reads ETGVTQSPTHLIKTRGQQVTLRCSSQSGHNTVSWYQQALGQGPQFIFQYYREEENGRGNFPPRFSGLQFPNYSSELNVNALELDDSALYLCASSPTQGGYYGYTFGSGTRLTVV.